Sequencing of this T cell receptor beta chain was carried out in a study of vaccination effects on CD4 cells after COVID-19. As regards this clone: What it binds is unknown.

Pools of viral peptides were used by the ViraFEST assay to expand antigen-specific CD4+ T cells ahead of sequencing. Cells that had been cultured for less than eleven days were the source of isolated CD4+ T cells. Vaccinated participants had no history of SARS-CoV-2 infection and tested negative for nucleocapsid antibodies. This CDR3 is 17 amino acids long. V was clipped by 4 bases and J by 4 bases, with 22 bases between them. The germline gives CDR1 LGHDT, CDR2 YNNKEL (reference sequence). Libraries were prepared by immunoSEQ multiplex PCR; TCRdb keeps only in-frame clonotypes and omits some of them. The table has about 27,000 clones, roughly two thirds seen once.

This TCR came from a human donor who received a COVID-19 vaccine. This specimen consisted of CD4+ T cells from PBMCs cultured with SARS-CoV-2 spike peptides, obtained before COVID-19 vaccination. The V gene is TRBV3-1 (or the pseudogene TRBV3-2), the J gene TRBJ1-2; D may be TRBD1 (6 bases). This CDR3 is CASSPGQSSMGSYGYTF. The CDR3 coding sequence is TGTGCCAGCAGCCCTGGACAGTCCTCTATGGGGTCCTATGGCTACACCTTC.